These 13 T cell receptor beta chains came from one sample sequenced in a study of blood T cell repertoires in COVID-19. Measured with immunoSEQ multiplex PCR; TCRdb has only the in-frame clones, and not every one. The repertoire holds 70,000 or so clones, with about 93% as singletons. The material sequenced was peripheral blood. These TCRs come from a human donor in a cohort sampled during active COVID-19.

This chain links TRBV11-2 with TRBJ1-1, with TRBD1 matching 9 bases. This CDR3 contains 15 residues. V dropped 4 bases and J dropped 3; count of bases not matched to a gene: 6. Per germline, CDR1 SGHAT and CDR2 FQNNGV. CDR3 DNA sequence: TGTGCCAGCAGCTCGCAGACAGGGGGTCACACTGAAGCTTTCTTT. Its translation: CASSSQTGGHTEAFF.

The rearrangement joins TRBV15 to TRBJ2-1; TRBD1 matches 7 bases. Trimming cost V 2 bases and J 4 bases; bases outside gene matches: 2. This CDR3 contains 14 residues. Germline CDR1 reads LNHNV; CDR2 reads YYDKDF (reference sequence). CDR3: CATSRKTGYNEQFF. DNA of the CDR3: TGTGCCACCAGCAGAAAGACAGGGTACAATGAGCAGTTCTTC.

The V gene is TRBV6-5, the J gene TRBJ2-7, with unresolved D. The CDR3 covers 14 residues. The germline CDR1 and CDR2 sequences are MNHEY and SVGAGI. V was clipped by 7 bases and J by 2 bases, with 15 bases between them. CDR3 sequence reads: CASTPTQITYEQYF. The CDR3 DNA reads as TGTGCCAGCACTCCCACCCAGATAACCTACGAGCAGTACTTC.

CDR3 DNA: TGCGCCAGCAGCCAAGATCGAGACAGGTATTACGAGCAGTACTTC. It yields the protein CASSQDRDRYYEQYF. The gene calls are TRBV4-3 and TRBJ2-7, with a weak D call TRBD1 (6 bases). The germline gives CDR1 LGHNA, CDR2 YSLEER. The germline V and J ends were trimmed by 0 bases and 4 bases, with 13 bases remaining between them. The length of the CDR3 is 15 residues.

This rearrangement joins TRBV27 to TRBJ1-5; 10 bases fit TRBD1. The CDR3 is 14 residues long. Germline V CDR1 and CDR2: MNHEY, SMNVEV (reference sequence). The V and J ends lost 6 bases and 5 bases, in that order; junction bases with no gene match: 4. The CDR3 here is CASRTGGLDQPQHF. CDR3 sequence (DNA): TGTGCCAGCAGGACAGGGGGCTTAGATCAGCCCCAGCATTTT.

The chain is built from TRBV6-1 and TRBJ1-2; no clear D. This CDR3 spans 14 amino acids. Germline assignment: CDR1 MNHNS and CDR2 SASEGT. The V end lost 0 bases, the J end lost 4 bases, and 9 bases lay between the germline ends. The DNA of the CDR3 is TGTGCCAGCAGTGAAGCCATGGGCAGCTATGGCTACACCTTC. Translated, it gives CASSEAMGSYGYTF.

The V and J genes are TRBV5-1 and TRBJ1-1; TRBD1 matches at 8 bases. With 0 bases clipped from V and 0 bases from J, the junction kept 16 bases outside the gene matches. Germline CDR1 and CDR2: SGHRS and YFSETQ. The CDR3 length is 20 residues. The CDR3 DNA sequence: TGCGCCAGCAGCTTGGCCCTGGGACAGGTGGACCCGAATATGAACACTGAAGCTTTCTTT. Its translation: CASSLALGQVDPNMNTEAFF. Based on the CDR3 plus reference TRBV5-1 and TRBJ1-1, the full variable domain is KAGVTQTPRYLIKTRGQQVTLSCSPISGHRSVSWYQQTPGQGLQFLFEYFSETQRNKGNFPGRFSGRQFSNSRSEMNVSTLELGDSALYLCASSLALGQVDPNMNTEAFFGQGTRLTVV.

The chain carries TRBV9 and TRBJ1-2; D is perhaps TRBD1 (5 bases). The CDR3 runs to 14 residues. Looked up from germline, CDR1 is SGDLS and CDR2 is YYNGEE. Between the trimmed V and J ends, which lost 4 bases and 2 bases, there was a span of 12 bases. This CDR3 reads CASSRGGENYGYTF. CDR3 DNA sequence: TGTGCCAGCAGCCGCGGGGGGGAGAACTATGGCTACACCTTC.

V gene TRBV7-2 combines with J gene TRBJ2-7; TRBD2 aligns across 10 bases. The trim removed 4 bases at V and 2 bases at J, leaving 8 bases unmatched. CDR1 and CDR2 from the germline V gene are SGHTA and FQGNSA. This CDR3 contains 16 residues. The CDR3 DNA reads TGTGCCAGCAGCTCTCGGGGAGCGGGGGGGCCCTACGAGCAGTACTTC. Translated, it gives CASSSRGAGGPYEQYF.

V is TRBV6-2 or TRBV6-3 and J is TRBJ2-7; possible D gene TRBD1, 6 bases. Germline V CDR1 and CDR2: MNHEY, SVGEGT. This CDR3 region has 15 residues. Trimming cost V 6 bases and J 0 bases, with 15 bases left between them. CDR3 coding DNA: TGTGCCAGCAGCCACACGGCAGGGGACTCCTACGAGCAGTACTTC. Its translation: CASSHTAGDSYEQYF.

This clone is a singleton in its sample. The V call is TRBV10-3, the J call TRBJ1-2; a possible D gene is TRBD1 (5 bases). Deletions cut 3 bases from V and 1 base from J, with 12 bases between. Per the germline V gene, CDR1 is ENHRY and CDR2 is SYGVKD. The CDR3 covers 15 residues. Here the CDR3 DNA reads TGTGCCATCAGTGACCCTCTTAGGGGTAACTATGGCTACACCTTC. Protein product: CAISDPLRGNYGYTF.

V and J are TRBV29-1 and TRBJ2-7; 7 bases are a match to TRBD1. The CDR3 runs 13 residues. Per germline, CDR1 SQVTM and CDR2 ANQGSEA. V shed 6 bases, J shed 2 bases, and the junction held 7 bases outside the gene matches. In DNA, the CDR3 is TGCAGCGTCCCCGGGACAGCGGCCTACGAGCAGTACTTC. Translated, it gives CSVPGTAAYEQYF.

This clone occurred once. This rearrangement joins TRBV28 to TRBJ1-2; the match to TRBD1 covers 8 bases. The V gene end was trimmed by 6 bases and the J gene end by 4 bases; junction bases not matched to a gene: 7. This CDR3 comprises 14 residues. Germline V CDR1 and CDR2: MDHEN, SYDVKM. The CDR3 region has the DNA TGTGCCAGCAGCCCCCAGGGGGCCGGCTATGGCTACACCTTC. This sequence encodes CASSPQGAGYGYTF.